These 6 T cell receptor beta chains share one sample of origin, sequenced in a study of blood T cell repertoires in COVID-19. Clones were read by immunoSEQ multiplex PCR, and TCRdb kept only the in-frame ones, dropping some. The sample includes about 190,000 clones, 60% to 80% of them seen just once. The sequencing sample was made of peripheral blood. The origin of the receptors is a man aged 55 to 70 with active or convalescent COVID-19.

V gene TRBV5-1 combines with J gene TRBJ2-5; 9 nucleotides agree with TRBD2. This CDR3 has 16 residues. CDR1 and CDR2 from the germline V gene are SGHRS and YFSETQ. The J segment lost 5 bases and the V segment lost 4 bases, leaving 12 bases of the junction unmatched. The CDR3 DNA reads as TGCGCCAGCAGCCATATGGCTAGCGGGACACACGAGACCCAGTACTTC. It is translated as CASSHMASGTHETQYF.

The rearrangement links TRBV27 to TRBJ2-6; tentative D call: TRBD1 (6 bases). The V end was cut by 3 bases, the J end by 1 base, with 10 bases between. The CDR3 runs 16 residues. Germline V gives CDR1 MNHEY, CDR2 SMNVEV (reference sequence). The CDR3 sequence is CASSLLTGSGANVLTF. The CDR3 DNA follows: TGTGCCAGCAGTTTGCTCACAGGGTCTGGGGCCAACGTCCTGACTTTC.

In its sample, this clone was seen a few times. This chain joins TRBV6-6 and TRBJ2-5, with TRBD1 matching 8 bases. The CDR3 runs to 14 residues. V lost 6 bases to trimming and J lost 7 bases; unmatched junction nucleotides: 10. The germline V gene encodes CDR1 MNHNY and CDR2 SVGAGI (reference sequence). The CDR3 sequence: CASSQGQGGGTQYF. In DNA form, the CDR3 reads TGTGCCAGCAGCCAAGGACAGGGTGGGGGGACCCAGTACTTC.

The chain carries TRBV24-1 and TRBJ1-5, with 7 bases identical to TRBD1. This CDR3 region has 15 residues. Germline-derived CDR1 and CDR2 are KGHDR and SFDVKD. After removal of 4 bases from V and 6 bases from J, the junction contained 8 bases not matched to a gene. CDR3 residues: CATSDRSGGGQPQHF. CDR3 DNA sequence: TGTGCCACCAGTGACCGCTCAGGGGGTGGTCAGCCCCAGCATTTT.

The chain joins TRBV2 to TRBJ2-1, with 9 bases identical to TRBD1. Germline V gene data show CDR1 as SNHLY and CDR2 as FYNNEI. This CDR3 region has 15 residues. Losses at the gene ends were 6 bases for V and 4 bases for J; bases not matched to a gene: 7. The CDR3: CASRAGTGTYNEQFF. DNA for the CDR3: TGTGCCAGCAGGGCAGGGACAGGGACGTACAATGAGCAGTTCTTC.

This chain links TRBV7-2 with TRBJ2-3, with D unclear. The CDR3 runs 13 residues. Trimming took off 1 base at V and 3 bases at J, with 5 bases between the two ends. CDR1 is SGHTA, CDR2 FQGNSA, per germline. The CDR3 spells CASSLVYTDTQYF. DNA for the CDR3: TGTGCCAGCAGCTTAGTTTATACAGATACGCAGTATTTT.